These 8 T cell receptor beta chains were sequenced from one sample in a study of shared clonotypes between healthy human individuals. The table came from immunoSEQ multiplex PCR; TCRdb's copy has only in-frame clones and leaves some out. Of about 1.4 million clones listed, around 95% are singletons. The sample consisted of naive CD4+ T cells sorted from blood. The subset here: CD45RA+ positively selected. The receptors stem from a man in his thirties or forties in good health.

The chain employs TRBV15 and TRBJ2-1; possible D gene TRBD1, 6 bases. V was shortened by 5 bases and J by 9 bases, with 17 bases between the two germline ends. Germline values: CDR1 LNHNV, CDR2 YYDKDF (reference sequence). CDR3 length: 14 amino acids. The CDR3 loop reads CATSPWTALGEQFF. DNA for the CDR3: TGTGCCACCAGCCCTTGGACAGCCCTGGGTGAGCAGTTCTTC.

The J gene is TRBJ2-7, the V gene TRBV15; 9 nucleotides agree with TRBD1. The CDR3 is 15 residues long. The V gene's germline CDR1 is LNHNV and CDR2 YYDKDF (reference sequence). V gave up 2 bases and J gave up 4 bases; unmatched junction bases: 6. CDR3 DNA: TGTGCCACCAGCAGACGACAGGGGGGCTGGTACGAGCAGTACTTC. Translating gives CATSRRQGGWYEQYF.

The genes are TRBV5-6 and TRBJ2-7, with 7 bases aligning to TRBD1. V was clipped by 4 bases and J by 1 base; unmatched bases: 11. CDR3 length equals 16 residues. The germline gives CDR1 SGHDT, CDR2 YYEEEE. The CDR3 loop reads CASSKLPGQPSYEQYF. The DNA for the CDR3 is TGTGCCAGCAGCAAACTACCGGGACAGCCGTCCTACGAGCAGTACTTC.

Written as DNA, the CDR3 is TGTGCCAGCAGTTCCCGGACATCTTACGAGCAGTACTTC. This gives the protein CASSSRTSYEQYF. The rearrangement links TRBV27 to TRBJ2-7; TRBD1 is a possible D gene (5 bases). The V end lost 4 bases, the J end lost 4 bases, and 11 bases lay between the germline ends. Germline assignment: CDR1 MNHEY and CDR2 SMNVEV (reference sequence). The CDR3 is 13 amino acids.

This clone occurred once. At the DNA level, this CDR3 is encoded by other sequences in the same sample as well. The chain uses TRBV27 and TRBJ2-2; D is perhaps TRBD2 (5 bases). Trimming cost V 2 bases and J 1 base, with 8 bases left between them. This CDR3 region has 15 residues. Germline loops: CDR1 MNHEY, CDR2 SMNVEV (reference sequence). Written as DNA, the CDR3 is TGTGCCAGCAGTTTACTCGCGGGGAACACCGGGGAGCTGTTTTTT. This codes for CASSLLAGNTGELFF.

The chain couples TRBV6-5 to TRBJ2-4; D not resolved. The CDR3 runs to 16 residues. The germline gives CDR1 MNHEY, CDR2 SVGAGI. V was clipped by 0 bases and J by 0 bases, with 9 bases between them. The CDR3 loop is CASSYSGALAKNIQYF. CDR3 DNA: TGTGCCAGCAGTTACTCCGGAGCGCTAGCCAAAAACATTCAGTACTTC.

The chain carries TRBV27 and TRBJ2-6; no definite D call. V dropped 1 base and J dropped 0 bases, with 4 bases sitting between them. The CDR3 is 15 residues long. Germline CDR1 MNHEY, CDR2 SMNVEV (reference sequence). This CDR3 reads CASSLFRSGANVLTF. The DNA of the CDR3 is TGTGCCAGCAGTTTATTCCGCTCTGGGGCCAACGTCCTGACTTTC.

This clone was observed a single time. The V and J genes are TRBV6-1 and TRBJ2-7; D may be TRBD2 (5 bases). V was pared by 4 bases and J by 2 bases, with 12 bases between. CDR3 length: 14 residues. Germline CDR1 is MNHNS and CDR2 is SASEGT. CDR3: CASSAGGFTYEQYF. The CDR3 region has the DNA TGTGCCAGCAGTGCTGGAGGATTCACCTACGAGCAGTACTTC.